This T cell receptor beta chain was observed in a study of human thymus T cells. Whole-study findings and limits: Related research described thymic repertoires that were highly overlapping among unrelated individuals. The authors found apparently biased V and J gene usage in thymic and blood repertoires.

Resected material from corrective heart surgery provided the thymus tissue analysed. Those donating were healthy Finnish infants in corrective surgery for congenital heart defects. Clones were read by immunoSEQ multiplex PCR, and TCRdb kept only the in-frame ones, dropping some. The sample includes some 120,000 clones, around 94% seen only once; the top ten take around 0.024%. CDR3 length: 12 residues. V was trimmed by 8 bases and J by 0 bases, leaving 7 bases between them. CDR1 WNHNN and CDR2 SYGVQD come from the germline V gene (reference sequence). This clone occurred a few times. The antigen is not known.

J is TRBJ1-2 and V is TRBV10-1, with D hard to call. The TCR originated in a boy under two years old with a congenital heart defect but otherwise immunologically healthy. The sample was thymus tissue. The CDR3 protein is CASPGPNYGYTF. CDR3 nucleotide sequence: TGCGCCAGCCCAGGTCCTAACTATGGCTACACCTTC.